Presented here are 13 T cell receptor beta chains from one specimen sequenced in a study of post-analysis software for immune sequencing data. Overall study findings and caveats: TRBV5-6, TRBV5-1 and TRBV20-1 were among roughly five TRBV segments more frequent in patients than controls.

These TCRs are of unknown antigen specificity. The TCR beta cDNA libraries carried unique molecular identifiers. Each CDR3 protein is one row after TCRdb ran MiXCR on the PCR reads. This sample yields 700,000 to 900,000 distinct CDR3 sequences, of which under 60% are seen a single time; roughly 5.2% belongs to the top ten. Sequenced material: blood. All receptors come from a girl under 18 with multiple sclerosis.

This clonotype was found a few times. The chain uses TRBV27 and TRBJ1-5; D call uncertain. Germline values: CDR1 MNHEY, CDR2 SMNVEV (reference sequence). The CDR3 consists of 13 residues. V lost 7 bases and J lost 8, with 15 bases in between. The CDR3 region has the DNA TGTGCCAGCAATGATGGACCCGGGAAGCCCCAGCATTTT. Translating gives CASNDGPGKPQHF.

The count of this clonotype is one. The chain uses TRBV27 and TRBJ1-2; D call uncertain. Trimming removed 11 bases at V and 4 bases at J, with 23 bases between. CDR1 is MNHEY, CDR2 SMNVEV, per germline (reference sequence). This CDR3 spans 15 amino acids. The CDR3 loop is CAAYGTLQNGYGYTF. DNA of the CDR3: TGTGCCGCCTACGGAACGCTACAAAACGGCTATGGCTACACCTTC.

The chain recombines TRBV24-1 with TRBJ1-1; 10 bases line up with TRBD1. This CDR3 comprises 16 residues. Germline V CDR1 and CDR2: KGHDR, SFDVKD. The junction had 8 bases not matched to a gene; V was cut back by 2 bases and J by 6 bases. Written as DNA, the CDR3 is TGTGCCACCAGTGATTCCAGGACAGGGGGTTTCGCTGAAGCTTTCTTT. Translation: CATSDSRTGGFAEAFF.

The V and J genes are TRBV29-1 and TRBJ2-1; tentative D call: TRBD1 (5 bases). This CDR3 spans 14 amino acids. Germline values: CDR1 SQVTM, CDR2 ANQGSEA. Trimming cost V 2 bases and J 5 bases, with 13 bases left between them. CDR3 region: CSVEKGSRNNEQFF. CDR3 coding DNA: TGCAGCGTTGAAAAGGGGTCTAGGAACAATGAGCAGTTCTTC.

J is TRBJ2-5 and V is TRBV20-1; 8 positions agree with TRBD1. CDR3 size: 13 residues. Germline V gene data show CDR1 as DFQATT and CDR2 as SNEGSKA (reference sequence). The junction had 7 bases not matched to a gene; V was cut back by 6 bases and J by 4 bases. This CDR3 reads CSATRTGTETQYF. The CDR3 region has the DNA TGCAGTGCAACCCGGACAGGGACAGAGACCCAGTACTTC.

This chain uses TRBV6-2 or TRBV6-3 with TRBJ2-1; TRBD1 matches at 9 bases. Germline V gives CDR1 MNHEY, CDR2 SVGEGT. This CDR3 contains 14 residues. V shed 2 bases and J 8 bases; nucleotides not matched to a gene: 4. The DNA of the CDR3 is TGTGCCAGCAGTTACAGGGACAGGGTTGATGAGCAGTTCTTC. The encoded protein is CASSYRDRVDEQFF.

This clonotype was detected only a few times. The chain carries TRBV20-1 and TRBJ2-1, with TRBD2 matching 7 bases. Per germline, CDR1 DFQATT and CDR2 SNEGSKA (reference sequence). Losses at the gene ends were 5 bases for V and 4 bases for J; bases not matched to a gene: 8. The CDR3 length is 14 residues. In DNA, the CDR3 is TGCAGTGCTTCCGCGGGAGTTCAGTACAATGAGCAGTTCTTC. It specifies CSASAGVQYNEQFF.

The rearrangement uses TRBV29-1 and TRBJ2-1, with 7 bases fitting TRBD2. CDR1 and CDR2 from the germline V gene are SQVTM and ANQGSEA. V shed 7 bases and J 5 bases; nucleotides not matched to a gene: 2. The CDR3 covers 11 residues. CDR3 sequence: CSGEGNNEQFF. Here the CDR3 DNA reads TGCAGCGGGGAGGGGAACAATGAGCAGTTCTTC.

V gene TRBV29-1 combines with J gene TRBJ2-3; 11 nucleotides align to TRBD2. Germline V CDR1 and CDR2: SQVTM, ANQGSEA. The CDR3 is made up of 15 amino acids. Germline trimming cut 7 bases from V and 3 bases from J; bases unmatched to any gene: 9. CDR3 region: CSADLAGGPTDTQYF. CDR3 bases: TGCAGCGCCGATTTAGCGGGAGGGCCGACAGATACGCAGTATTTT.

V is TRBV20-1 and J is TRBJ2-7; D may be TRBD2 (7 bases). V lost 0 bases, J lost 0 bases, and 15 bases lay in between. The CDR3 length is 16 residues. Germline loops: CDR1 DFQATT, CDR2 SNEGSKA (reference sequence). The chain's CDR3 is CSARDRGAGSSYEQYF. CDR3 nucleotides: TGCAGTGCTAGAGATCGGGGGGCCGGCAGCTCCTACGAGCAGTACTTC.

This chain links TRBV4-2 with TRBJ1-5, with D maybe TRBD1 (5 bases). CDR1 and CDR2 from the germline V gene are LGHNA and YNFKEQ. The CDR3 is made up of 15 amino acids. Trimming removed 0 bases at V and 5 bases at J, with 11 bases between. The CDR3 region is CASSQEGMGDQPQHF. The CDR3 DNA follows: TGTGCCAGCAGCCAAGAGGGAATGGGGGATCAGCCCCAGCATTTT.

V gene TRBV7-8 combines with J gene TRBJ1-2, with 8 bases that match TRBD1. The CDR3 runs 13 residues. V was pared by 4 bases and J by 8 bases, with 6 bases of the junction left unmatched. CDR1 and CDR2 (germline): SGHVS, FQNEAQ. The CDR3 region is CASSSTGAEGYTF. As DNA, the CDR3 is TGTGCCAGCAGCTCGACAGGGGCGGAGGGCTACACCTTC.

The chain combines TRBV2 with TRBJ2-5, with no clear D. The last part of the DNA fits TRBJ2-7 better; the J call may be wrong. Germline loops: CDR1 SNHLY, CDR2 FYNNEI. CDR3 length equals 13 residues. For the CDR3, the DNA is TGTGCCAGCAGTAGCTACCTTTACTACGAGCAGTACTTC. Protein: CASSSYLYYEQYF.